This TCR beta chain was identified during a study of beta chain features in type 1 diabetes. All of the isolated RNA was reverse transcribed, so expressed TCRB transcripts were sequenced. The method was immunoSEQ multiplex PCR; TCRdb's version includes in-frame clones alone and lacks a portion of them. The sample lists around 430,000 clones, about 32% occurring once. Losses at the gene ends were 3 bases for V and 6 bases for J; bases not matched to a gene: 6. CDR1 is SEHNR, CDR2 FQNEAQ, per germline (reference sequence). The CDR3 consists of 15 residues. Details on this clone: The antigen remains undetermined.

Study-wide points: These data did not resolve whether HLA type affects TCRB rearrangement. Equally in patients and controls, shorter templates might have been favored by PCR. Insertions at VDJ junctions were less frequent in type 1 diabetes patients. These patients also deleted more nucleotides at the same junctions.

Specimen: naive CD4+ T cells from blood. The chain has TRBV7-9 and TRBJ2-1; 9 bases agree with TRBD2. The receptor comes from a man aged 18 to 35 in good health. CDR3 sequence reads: CASSFSGSLGNEQFF. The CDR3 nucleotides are TGTGCCAGCAGCTTTAGCGGGAGCTTAGGCAATGAGCAGTTCTTC. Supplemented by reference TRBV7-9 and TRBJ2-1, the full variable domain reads DTGVSQNPRHKITKRGQNVTFRCDPISEHNRLYWYRQTLGQGPEFLTYFQNEAQLEKSRLLSDRFSAERPKGSFSTLEIQRTEQGDSAMYLCASSFSGSLGNEQFFGPGTRLTVL.